Sequencing of this T cell receptor beta chain was carried out in a study of control samples from healthy donors and cancer patients. Clones were sequenced by immunoSEQ multiplex PCR, and TCRdb holds only the in-frame ones, with some missing. The data hold approximately 86,000 clones, with 85% to 90% observed a single time. The CDR3 extends over 15 amino acids. Germline CDR1 is LNHDA and CDR2 is SQIVND (reference sequence). Trimming removed 4 bases from V and 1 base from J, with 12 bases in between. Sequenced material: blood. The rearrangement links TRBV19 to TRBJ2-3; the D is unclear. The TCR was taken from a woman aged 40 to 50 in good health. The CDR3 is CASSRRSGRTDTQYF. The CDR3 region has the DNA TGTGCCAGTAGTAGGCGGTCGGGCCGCACAGATACGCAGTATTTT.